These T cell receptor beta chains were read from a single sample in a study of T cell changes during pregnancy in multiple sclerosis. Clones were read by immunoSEQ multiplex PCR, and TCRdb kept only the in-frame ones, dropping some. The sample yields around 49,000 clones, around 90% seen once. The source was peripheral blood, collected after pregnancy. Source of these receptors: a female donor in good health, enrolled as a control in a pregnancy study. The CDR3 runs from the conserved cysteine through the conserved F or W.

V gene	CDR3 protein
TRBV9	CASSVGIQSTDTQYF
TRBV7-2	CASSLGKWPPGELFF
TRBV4-1	CASSHRTSQSKETQYF
TRBV4-1	CASSHSSSGRGNEQFF
TRBV19	CASSIRQDYEQYF
TRBV19	CASSILAGPEGQPQHF
TRBV11-1	CASSLGGRDNEQFF
TRBV19	CASSIGNTGELFF
TRBV7-3	CASSPLGAGGSGDEQFF
TRBV6-6	CASTATGSYEQYF
TRBV2	CASSERDRVGEQYF
TRBV5-6	CASSQRTSVLGTDTQYF
TRBV4-3	CASSLDKSSYNEQFF
TRBV11-2	CASSLERSGNTIYF
TRBV2	CASTPPTPGPKTQYF
TRBV27	CASRPAGTSGKVNIQYF
TRBV10-3	CAISYQLPGQGLGEQFF
TRBV7-9	CASSYQRGKTYEQYF
TRBV14	CASSPTAIYEQYF
TRBV5-5	CASRITGDQPQHF
TRBV5-1	CASSLAGFAYSGNTIYF
TRBV7-6	CASSSEGGYTF
TRBV10-1	CASSERVGSGVETQYF
TRBV4-2	CASSQDMAGSGNTIYF
TRBV7-9	CASSPGTSSYEQYF
TRBV29-1	CSVRQLQETQYF
TRBV7-8	CASSSLQAHQPQHF
TRBV19	CASSIGRGGDTDTQYF
TRBV27	CARRELDYGYTF
TRBV5-6	CASSFEGVVNSPLHF
TRBV28	CASSEWGLAGGPGELFF
TRBV19	CASSIAQGLGEQFF
TRBV7-9	CASKQALSGNTIYF
TRBV6-1	CASSEVASGGSEQFF
TRBV29-1	CSVETSASGEQFF
TRBV7-6	CASSLDLGLAGGAGRNEQFF
TRBV10-1	CATSRTGDGKETQYF
TRBV6-4	CASSDSAGGPGELFF
TRBV11-3	CASSLGTGDPYEQYF
TRBV2	CASTRGRGYGYTF
TRBV9	CASSVVRTGGAENTEAFF
TRBV7-2	CASSLGAGSNTEAFF
TRBV21-1	CASSKAGDYNEQFF
TRBV4-1	CASSQRMSGALANEKLFF
TRBV6-1	CASSEFGQGWSTDTQYF
TRBV6-5	CASRYTGTGGSEQYF
TRBV4-1	CASSQDYQGGLTNEKLFF
TRBV30	CAWRGTGTYEQYF
TRBV5-1	CASQGLAGNEQYF
TRBV19	CASTPRGEINYGYTF
TRBV25-1	CASSVQPGLGAHEQFF
TRBV28	CASNSNRGGRNDEQYF
TRBV6-1	CASRSGYSNQPQHF
TRBV6-5	CASSYIGDTQYF
TRBV5-1	CASSPGGLGDTEAFF
TRBV27	CASANLNQPQHF
TRBV5-1	CASSLVAGRANTEAFF
TRBV27	CASSPRRALGTEAFF
TRBV4-3	CASSQEGRGHTGELFF
TRBV9	CASSALGLAGGIGELFF